This TCR beta chain was identified during a study of OX40 agonist ivuxolimab in advanced cancers. At the level of the whole study: Ivuxolimab was a fully human IgG2 agonistic monoclonal antibody targeting the costimulatory receptor OX40 (CD134). Intravenous ivuxolimab was administered to patients every 2 weeks at six dose levels: 0.01, 0.1, 0.3, 1.5, 3 and 10 mg/kg. Among the roughly 52 dose-escalation patients, about 19 had hepatocellular carcinoma, 15 or so melanoma, 9 renal cell carcinoma and 9 head and neck cancer. The dose-escalation cohort was 82.7% male with a mean age of about 60 years, ranging from about 20 to 85. Prior anti-PD-1, anti-PD-L1 or anti-CTLA-4 therapy was permitted, and checkpoint inhibitors had been received by under 50% of dose-escalation patients. Three dose-escalation patients achieved partial responses, one with hepatocellular carcinoma and two with cutaneous melanoma. The point of sequencing TCRbeta in the periphery was to test whether ivuxolimab changed TCR sequence diversity and drove clonal T-cell expansion. The monotherapy dose-escalation portion (N ≈ 57 patients) of the phase I ivuxolimab trial is reported in the paper. Paper-wide results and their limitations: Antigen specificity was not determined for the clonally expanded peripheral T cells. After ivuxolimab, more expanded clones were found on average in CD8+ T cells than in CD4+ T cells. Low levels of normalized T-cell clonal expansion were also seen in some nonresponding patients. Clonal expansion of both CD4+ and CD8+ blood T cells was observed from baseline to week 6 at doses 0.1 to 3.0 mg/kg. In the 0.1-3.0 mg/kg groups, partial responders had among the lowest normalized peripheral clonal expansion, particularly in CD8+ T cells.

The trial excluded patients who had a history of autoimmune disease or who were on systemic immunosuppression. Peripheral blood for TCR sequencing was drawn from every dose cohort at baseline, at cycle 4 day 1 and at cycle 7 day 1. Samples came from an open-label, multicenter, first-in-human phase I dose-escalation trial of ivuxolimab. Adults with locally advanced or metastatic melanoma, renal cell carcinoma, hepatocellular carcinoma or head and neck squamous cell carcinoma were enrolled in the trial. Before TCR sequencing, CD4+ and CD8+ T cells were separately sorted from peripheral blood. As concerns this clone: What this receptor recognizes is not known. Base qualities are not provided; no much larger clone lies one nucleotide away.

Inclusive of the bounding cysteine and phenylalanine, the CDR3 is 17 residues long. The CDR3 DNA has 51 bases and is translated from base 1. V is pruned by 5 bases and J by 1 base, leaving 11 bases of the junction without a gene match. CDR1 and CDR2, looked up from the germline V gene, are SGHTA and FQGNSA. Genomic DNA was extracted from sorted cells for sequencing of the TCRbeta CDR3 region. The immunoSEQ Assay was used for sequencing of TCRbeta CDR3 regions. TCRdb holds this immuneACCESS table with in-frame rearrangements only. Some clones are missing; in checked studies, unresolved V genes explain under half, and the rest has no known cause. The sample contains around 80,000 clones, roughly 85% of them found a single time. Less than 4% of the sample is taken by the ten largest.

This receptor was taken from an adult with an advanced solid tumor such as melanoma, head and neck, liver or kidney cancer. This specimen consisted of CD4+ or CD8+ T cells sorted from blood, obtained in a trial of the OX40 agonist ivuxolimab. The rearranged segments are TRBV7-2 and TRBJ1-2, and 9 bases in between align with TRBD1. The sequenced DNA: TGTGCCAGCAGCAAAAGCGAACAGGGGGCGCATAACTATGGCTACACCTTC. This codes for CASSKSEQGAHNYGYTF.